The clone carrying this T cell receptor beta chain was seen only once. Its matching antigen is unknown. The sample is drawn from a study of cytomegalovirus exposure and HLA in healthy donors. Background on the study: The roughly 110 validation repertoires were produced on the same platform as the roughly 700 repertoires of the first cohort. This was reported in a later analysis.

This table comes from immunoSEQ multiplex PCR, and its TCRdb copy is limited to in-frame clones, with some not included. The data contain over 100,000 clones, 88% of them singletons. Whole-study findings and limits: There were under 200 TCR beta chains listed as cytomegalovirus-associated. One later analysis, an examination of the 100 to 150 validation repertoires, found that first-cohort TCR clusters tended to co-occur in them. As was reported, the classifier diagnosed cytomegalovirus status with high specificity and sensitivity.

The length of the CDR3 is 16 residues. Trimming cost V 7 bases and J 1 base; bases outside gene matches: 11. The V gene's germline CDR1 is SNHLY and CDR2 FYNNEI. Sequencing was done on a sample of PBMCs. The clonotype comes from a woman between 18 and 30 years old in good health and CMV-seropositive. V gene TRBV2 combines with J gene TRBJ2-7; 9 nucleotides agree with TRBD2. The CDR3 sequence is CASTPTRTSVSYEQYF. DNA for the CDR3: TGTGCCAGCACCCCCACCCGGACTAGCGTTTCCTACGAGCAGTACTTC.